This TCR beta chain was profiled in a study of shared clonotypes between healthy human individuals. Study-wide points: Clonotypes shared by all four sorted-subset donors had higher generation probabilities than non-shared clonotypes.

Naive CD8 cells comprised CD45RO-negative, CCR7-positively selected cells, excluding terminally differentiated effector memory CD45RA+ cells. In the case of this clone: The antigen remains unidentified.

V was pared by 3 bases and J by 5 bases, with 17 bases between. CDR3 length equals 15 residues. Germline V CDR1 and CDR2: SGHRS, YFSETQ. Clones were sequenced by immunoSEQ multiplex PCR, and TCRdb holds only the in-frame ones, with some missing. The sample lists roughly 2,000,000 clones, around 96% occurring once. The receptor was derived from a man younger than 30 in good health. Sequenced sample: naive CD8+ T cells sorted from blood. The chain is built from TRBV5-1 and TRBJ1-1, with D perhaps matching TRBD1 (5 bases). CDR3 DNA: TGCGCCAGCAGCTGGTTCCCAGGGACTGGGACTGAAGCTTTCTTT. It is translated as CASSWFPGTGTEAFF.